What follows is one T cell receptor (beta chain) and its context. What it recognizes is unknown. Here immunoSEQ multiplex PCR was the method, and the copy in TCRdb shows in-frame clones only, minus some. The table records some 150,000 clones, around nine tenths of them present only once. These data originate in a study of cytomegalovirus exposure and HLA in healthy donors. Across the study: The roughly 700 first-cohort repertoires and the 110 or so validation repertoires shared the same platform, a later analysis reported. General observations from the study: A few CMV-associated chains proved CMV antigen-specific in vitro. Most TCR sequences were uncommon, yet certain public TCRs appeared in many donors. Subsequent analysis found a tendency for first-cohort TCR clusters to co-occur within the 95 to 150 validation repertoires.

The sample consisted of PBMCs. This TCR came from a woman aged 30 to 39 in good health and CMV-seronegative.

CDR3 sequence (DNA): TGTGCCAGCAGCTTAAGTGCAGCGGGGGCCGAGACCCAGTACTTC. It encodes CASSLSAAGAETQYF. The genes are TRBV7-8 and TRBJ2-5; 8 positions match TRBD2. Germline V gene data show CDR1 as SGHVS and CDR2 as FQNEAQ. Trimming removed 2 bases from V and 5 bases from J; junction bases left unmatched: 7. This CDR3 comprises 15 residues.